What follows describes a single TCR beta chain. The antigen is unknown. Assay execution took place at the deep level. Measured with immunoSEQ multiplex PCR; TCRdb has only the in-frame clones, and not every one. The sample includes around 2.5 million clones, over 85% of them seen just once. This sample was included in a study of shared clonotypes between healthy human individuals. Study-level findings and limits: In this cohort, only blood was sampled, and tissue repertoires likely differ. A handful of donors showed sharing of approximately 5% of naive CD4 clonotypes. A small donor pool kept down the genetic and exposure-history diversity that was represented.

Trimming shortened V by 5 bases and J by 7 bases, and 18 bases separated the two germline ends. CDR3 length: 15 amino acids. CDR1 LNHDA and CDR2 SQIVND come from the germline V gene (reference sequence). J is TRBJ1-5 and V is TRBV19; a weak D match, TRBD1 (6 bases). This clonotype originated in a man aged 18 to 35 in good health. Some clones in this sample may be carry-over from other donors' samples. Sequencing used naive CD4+ T cells from PBMCs. Subset described: CD45RA+ positively selected. The CDR3 reads CASSGQSLRVQPQHF. CDR3 nucleotides: TGTGCCAGTAGTGGACAGTCCCTGAGGGTGCAGCCCCAGCATTTT.